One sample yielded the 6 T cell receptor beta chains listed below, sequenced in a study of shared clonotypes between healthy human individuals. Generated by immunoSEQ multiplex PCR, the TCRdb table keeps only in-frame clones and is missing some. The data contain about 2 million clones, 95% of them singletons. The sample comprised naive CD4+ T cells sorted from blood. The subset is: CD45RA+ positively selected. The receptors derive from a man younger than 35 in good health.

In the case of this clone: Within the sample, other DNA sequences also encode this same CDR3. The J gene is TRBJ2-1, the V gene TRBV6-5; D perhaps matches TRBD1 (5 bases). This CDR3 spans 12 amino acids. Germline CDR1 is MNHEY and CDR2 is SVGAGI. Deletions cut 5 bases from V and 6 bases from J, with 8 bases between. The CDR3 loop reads CASSRRGNEQFF. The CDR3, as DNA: TGTGCCAGCAGTCGAAGGGGCAATGAGCAGTTCTTC.

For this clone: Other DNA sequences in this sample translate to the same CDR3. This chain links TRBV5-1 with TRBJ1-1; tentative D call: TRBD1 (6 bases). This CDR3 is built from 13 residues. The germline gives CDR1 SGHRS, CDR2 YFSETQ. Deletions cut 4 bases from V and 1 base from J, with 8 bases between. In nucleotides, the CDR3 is TGCGCCAGCAGCCCACAGGGGAACACTGAAGCTTTCTTT. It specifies CASSPQGNTEAFF.

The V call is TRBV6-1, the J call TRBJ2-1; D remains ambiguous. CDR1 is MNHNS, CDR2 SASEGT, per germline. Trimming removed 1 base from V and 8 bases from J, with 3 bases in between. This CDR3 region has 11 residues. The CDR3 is CASSEVHEQFF. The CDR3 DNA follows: TGTGCCAGCAGTGAAGTCCATGAGCAGTTCTTC.

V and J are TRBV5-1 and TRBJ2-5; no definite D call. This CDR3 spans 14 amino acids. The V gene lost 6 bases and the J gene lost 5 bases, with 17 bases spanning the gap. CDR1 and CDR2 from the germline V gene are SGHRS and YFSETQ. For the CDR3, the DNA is TGCGCCAGCACCGAACAACAGAGGTGGGAGACCCAGTACTTC. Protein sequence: CASTEQQRWETQYF.

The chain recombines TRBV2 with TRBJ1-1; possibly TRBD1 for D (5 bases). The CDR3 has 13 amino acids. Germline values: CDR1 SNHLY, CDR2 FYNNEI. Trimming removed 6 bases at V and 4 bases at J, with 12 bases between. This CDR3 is CASRKEGATEAFF. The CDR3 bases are TGTGCCAGCAGGAAGGAAGGGGCCACTGAAGCTTTCTTT.

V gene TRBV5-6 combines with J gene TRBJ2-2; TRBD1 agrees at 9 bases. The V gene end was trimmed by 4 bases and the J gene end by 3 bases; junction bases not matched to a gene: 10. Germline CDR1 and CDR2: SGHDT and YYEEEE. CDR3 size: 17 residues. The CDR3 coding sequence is TGTGCCAGCAGCCGACGATCCGGGACAGGGTACACCGGGGAGCTGTTTTTT. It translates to CASSRRSGTGYTGELFF. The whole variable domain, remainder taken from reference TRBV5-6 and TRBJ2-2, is DAGVTQSPTHLIKTRGQQVTLRCSPKSGHDTVSWYQQALGQGPQFIFQYYEEEERQRGNFPDRFSGHQFPNYSSELNVNALLLGDSALYLCASSRRSGTGYTGELFFGEGSRLTVL.